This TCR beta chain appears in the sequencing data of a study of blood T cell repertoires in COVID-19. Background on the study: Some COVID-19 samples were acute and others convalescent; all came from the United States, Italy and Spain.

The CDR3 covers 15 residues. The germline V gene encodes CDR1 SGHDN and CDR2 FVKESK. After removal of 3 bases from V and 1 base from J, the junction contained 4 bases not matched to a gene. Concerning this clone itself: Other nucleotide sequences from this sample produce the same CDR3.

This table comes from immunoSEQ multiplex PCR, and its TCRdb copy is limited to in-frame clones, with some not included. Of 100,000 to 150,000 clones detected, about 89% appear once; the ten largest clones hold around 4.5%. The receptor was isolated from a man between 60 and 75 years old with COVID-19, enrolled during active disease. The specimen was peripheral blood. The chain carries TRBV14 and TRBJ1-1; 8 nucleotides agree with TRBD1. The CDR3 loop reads CASSQRTGRNTEAFF. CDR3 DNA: TGTGCCAGCAGCCAGAGGACAGGGAGGAACACTGAAGCTTTCTTT.